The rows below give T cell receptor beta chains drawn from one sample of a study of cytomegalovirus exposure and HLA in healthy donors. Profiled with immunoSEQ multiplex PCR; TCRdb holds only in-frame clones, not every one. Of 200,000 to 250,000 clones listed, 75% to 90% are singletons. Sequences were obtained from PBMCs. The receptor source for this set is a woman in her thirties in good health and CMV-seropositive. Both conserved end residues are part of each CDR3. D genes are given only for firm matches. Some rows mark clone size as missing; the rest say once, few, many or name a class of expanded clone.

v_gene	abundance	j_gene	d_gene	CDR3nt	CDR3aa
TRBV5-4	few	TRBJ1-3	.	TGTGCCAGCAGCACGAAGACCTCTGGAAACACCATATATTTT	CASSTKTSGNTIYF
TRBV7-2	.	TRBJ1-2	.	TGTGCCAGCAGCCAAACAAGAGATGACGGCTACACCTTC	CASSQTRDDGYTF
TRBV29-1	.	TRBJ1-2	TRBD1	TGCAGCGTTGAGTCGGGACAGGGCAACTATGGCTACACCTTC	CSVESGQGNYGYTF
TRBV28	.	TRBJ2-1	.	TGTGCCAGCTCAACATCCAGCTCCTACAATGAGCAGTTCTTC	CASSTSSSYNEQFF
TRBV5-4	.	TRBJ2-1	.	TGTGCCAGCAGCCCTAACAAGAACAATGAGCAGTTCTTC	CASSPNKNNEQFF
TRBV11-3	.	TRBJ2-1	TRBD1	TGTGCCAGCAGCATTTCCGGGACAGGGGTCCGGAATGAGCAGTTCTTC	CASSISGTGVRNEQFF
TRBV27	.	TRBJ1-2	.	TGTGCCAGCAGTTCTACGGTTAACTATGGCTACACCTTC	CASSSTVNYGYTF
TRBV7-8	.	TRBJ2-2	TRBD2	TGTGCCAGCAGCTCTCGACTAGCGGGAGACCCCGGGGAGCTGTTTTTT	CASSSRLAGDPGELFF
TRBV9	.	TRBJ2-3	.	TGTGCCAGCAGCATCAGCGGAAGCACAGATACGCAGTATTTT	CASSISGSTDTQYF
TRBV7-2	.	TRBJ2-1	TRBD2	TGTGCCAGCAGCTTCCGCGGGAGGGGGGTCTACAATGAGCAGTTCTTC	CASSFRGRGVYNEQFF
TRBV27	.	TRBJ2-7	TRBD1	TGTGCCAGCAGTTTGGATGTGTCAGGGGGCTCCTACGAGCAGTACTTC	CASSLDVSGGSYEQYF
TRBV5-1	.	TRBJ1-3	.	TGCGCCAGCAGCTTGGGCTTAACTTTTGGTGGAAACACCATATATTTT	CASSLGLTFGGNTIYF
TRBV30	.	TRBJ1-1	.	TGTGCCTGGAGCGACATTAGGAGGGAAGCTTTCTTT	CAWSDIRREAFF
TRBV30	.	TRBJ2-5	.	TGTGCCTGGCGCCGATGGCAGACCCAGTACTTC	CAWRRWQTQYF
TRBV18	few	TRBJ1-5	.	TGTGCCAGCTCACCACAGCGGGGGGTGGATCAGCCCCAGCATTTT	CASSPQRGVDQPQHF
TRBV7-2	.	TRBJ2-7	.	TGTGCCAGCAGCTTTAGGGGTAGCGGCGCCGCTGAGCAGTACTTC	CASSFRGSGAAEQYF
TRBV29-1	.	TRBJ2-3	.	TGCAGCGATAAGACAGGCGACACGCAGTATTTT	CSDKTGDTQYF
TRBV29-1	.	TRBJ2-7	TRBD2	TGCAGCGCCGGTGATGGGAGGGGAAGATACTACGAGCAGTACTTC	CSAGDGRGRYYEQYF
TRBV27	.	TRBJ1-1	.	TGTGCCAGCAGCTTCACGGGGGGCATGAACACTGAAGCTTTCTTT	CASSFTGGMNTEAFF
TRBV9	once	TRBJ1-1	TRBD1	TGTGCCAGCAGCCTCACAGGGGGTGCCGAAGCTTTCTTT	CASSLTGGAEAFF
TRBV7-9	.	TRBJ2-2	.	TGTGCCAGCAGCTTACTCCAGAACACCGGGGAGCTGTTTTTT	CASSLLQNTGELFF
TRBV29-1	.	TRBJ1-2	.	TGCAGCGTGACAGAAAACTATGGCTACACCTTC	CSVTENYGYTF
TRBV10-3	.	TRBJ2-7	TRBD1	TGTGCCATCAGCAGACAGGGGGTCTCCTACGAGCAGTACTTC	CAISRQGVSYEQYF
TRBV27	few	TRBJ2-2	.	TGTGCCAGCAGTTTTGGGGCCAGTCTGAACACCGGGGAGCTGTTTTTT	CASSFGASLNTGELFF
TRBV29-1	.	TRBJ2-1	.	TGCAGCGCAAACGGAGGAGGCAATGAGCAGTTCTTC	CSANGGGNEQFF
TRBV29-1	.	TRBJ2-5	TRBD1	TGCAGCACCTGGGACAGAACACAAGAGGCCCAGTACTTC	CSTWDRTQEAQYF
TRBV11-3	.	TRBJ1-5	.	TGTGCCAGCAGCCTAGTACCGGCTCCCAATCAGCCCCAGCATTTT	CASSLVPAPNQPQHF
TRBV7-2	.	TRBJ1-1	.	TGTGCCAGCAGCACGAGGGGCAGTCCCACTGAAGCTTTCTTT	CASSTRGSPTEAFF
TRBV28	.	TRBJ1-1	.	TGTGCCAGCAGTTGGTGGGGGCAGAACACTGAAGCTTTCTTT	CASSWWGQNTEAFF
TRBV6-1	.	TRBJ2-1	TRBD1	TGTGCCAGCAGTGACCGGACAGGGGGGAGCAATGAGCAGTTCTTC	CASSDRTGGSNEQFF
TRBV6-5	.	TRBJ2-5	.	TGTGCCAGCAGTCGAAGGGTGGTTGAGACCCAGTACTTC	CASSRRVVETQYF
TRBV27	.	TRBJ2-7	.	TGTGCCAGCAGTACGCTTGGGGATCTCTACGAGCAGTACTTC	CASSTLGDLYEQYF
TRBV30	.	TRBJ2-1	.	TGTGCCTGGCAACCGGGACTTAAAAATGAGCAGTTCTTC	CAWQPGLKNEQFF
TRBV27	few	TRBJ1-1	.	TGTGCCAGCAGTTTCGACAGGTTTATGAACACTGAAGCTTTCTTT	CASSFDRFMNTEAFF
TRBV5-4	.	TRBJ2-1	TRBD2	TGTGCCAGCAGCTTGAGGTCGGGAGGGTACAATGAGCAGTTCTTC	CASSLRSGGYNEQFF
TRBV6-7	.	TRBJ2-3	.	TGTGCCAGCAGTTACTCGGGAACTTTTACGCAGTATTTT	CASSYSGTFTQYF
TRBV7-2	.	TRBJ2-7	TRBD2	TGTGCCAGCAGCTTATCTATGAGGGAGGGCCGGGAGCAGTACTTC	CASSLSMREGREQYF
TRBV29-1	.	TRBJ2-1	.	TGCAGCGTGTGGGACTCCTACAATGAGCAGTTCTTC	CSVWDSYNEQFF
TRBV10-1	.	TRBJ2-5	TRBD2	TGCGCCAGCAGTGCGGGCGGGAGGGAAGAGACCCAGTACTTC	CASSAGGREETQYF
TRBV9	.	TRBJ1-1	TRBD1	TGTGCCAGCAGCTCCGGGACAGGGGTCCTTGAGAACACTGAAGCTTTCTTT	CASSSGTGVLENTEAFF
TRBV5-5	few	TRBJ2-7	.	TGTGCCAGCAGCGTTATGGCCTCCTACGAGCAGTACTTC	CASSVMASYEQYF
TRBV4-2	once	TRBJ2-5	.	TGTGCCAGCAGCCAAGGCCCAGAGACCCAGTACTTC	CASSQGPETQYF
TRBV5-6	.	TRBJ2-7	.	TGTGCCAGCAGCTTGGAACCGGGACTGAAATCCTACGAGCAGTACTTC	CASSLEPGLKSYEQYF
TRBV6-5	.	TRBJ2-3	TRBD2	TGTGCCAGCAGCGTACTAGCGGGAGGCACAGATACGCAGTATTTT	CASSVLAGGTDTQYF
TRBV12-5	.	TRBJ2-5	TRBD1	TGTGCTAGTGGGCCGACAGGGGCTACGGGCGAGACCCAGTACTTC	CASGPTGATGETQYF
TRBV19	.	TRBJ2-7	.	TGTGCCAGTAGTATCAGGATCCCCTACGAGCAGTACTTC	CASSIRIPYEQYF
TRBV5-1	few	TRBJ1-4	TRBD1	TGCGCCAGCAGCGCTGGACAGGGCGTCACTAATGAAAAACTGTTTTTT	CASSAGQGVTNEKLFF
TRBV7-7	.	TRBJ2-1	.	TGTGCTAGCAGCGAGGGGCCCAGTTTAAGTCGCCAGTTCTTC	CASSEGPSLSRQFF
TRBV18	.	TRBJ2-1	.	TGTGCCAGCTCACGTCAGGGGTCGGACAATGAGCAGTTCTTC	CASSRQGSDNEQFF
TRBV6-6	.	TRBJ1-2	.	TGTGCCAGCAGTTTCCCGCAGGGAAACTATGGCTACACCTTC	CASSFPQGNYGYTF
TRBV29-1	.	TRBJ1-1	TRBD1	TGCAGCGTTGAGCCGACAGGGATGAACACTGAAGCTTTCTTT	CSVEPTGMNTEAFF
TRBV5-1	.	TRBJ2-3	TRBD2	TGCGCCAGCAGCCCGGGACTAGCGGGAGGGCCGGGTAGAACGCAGTATTTT	CASSPGLAGGPGRTQYF
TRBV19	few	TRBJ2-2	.	TGTGCCAGTAGTATGAGCACCACCGGGGAGCTGTTTTTT	CASSMSTTGELFF
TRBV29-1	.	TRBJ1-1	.	TGCAGCGTTGATCTCCGCAGGGATAACACTGAAGCTTTCTTT	CSVDLRRDNTEAFF
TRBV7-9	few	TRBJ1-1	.	TGTGCCAGCAGCTTAGTAGGAGGGGATACTGAAGCTTTCTTT	CASSLVGGDTEAFF
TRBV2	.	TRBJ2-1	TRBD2	TGTGCCAGCGGACTAGCGGGGAATGAGCAGTTCTTC	CASGLAGNEQFF
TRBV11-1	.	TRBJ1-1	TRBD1	TGTGCCAGCAGCTTGGGGACAGGGGGAGGGACTGAAGCTTTCTTT	CASSLGTGGGTEAFF
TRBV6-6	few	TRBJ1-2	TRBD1	TGTGCCAGCAGCCGTACACAGGGGGCGGATGGCTACACCTTC	CASSRTQGADGYTF
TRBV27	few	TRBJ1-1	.	TGTGCCAGCAGTTTAAACAGGGTGGGCACTGAAGCTTTCTTT	CASSLNRVGTEAFF
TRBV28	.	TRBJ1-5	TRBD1	TGTGCCAGCAGTTCCGGCCCGGGACAGAATACTCTTAGCAATCAGCCCCAGCATTTT	CASSSGPGQNTLSNQPQHF